A single sample is the source of the 24 T cell receptor beta chains below, sequenced in a study of T cell clonotyping in hematopoietic cell transplantation. This table comes from immunoSEQ multiplex PCR, and its TCRdb copy is limited to in-frame clones, with some not included. The sample has approximately 9,000 clones; almost 80% are singletons. Material: peripheral blood mononuclear cells, obtained 180 days after allogeneic stem cell transplant. The receptors here all came from a female patient in her fifties or sixties who had an allogeneic stem cell transplant from a related donor, so the T cells may come from the graft donor. Some clones in this sample may be carry-over from other donors' samples.

The chain combines TRBV2 with TRBJ1-2, with 10 bases lining up with TRBD1. The germline gives CDR1 SNHLY, CDR2 FYNNEI. The CDR3 loop spans 13 amino acids. The trim removed 4 bases at V and 8 bases at J, leaving 4 bases unmatched. The CDR3 DNA sequence: TGTGCCAGCAGTGGACAGGGGGCGTGGGGCTACACCTTC. This codes for CASSGQGAWGYTF. Full variable domain (missing parts from reference TRBV2 and TRBJ1-2): EPEVTQTPSHQVTQMGQEVILRCVPISNHLYFYWYRQILGQKVEFLVSFYNNEISEKSEIFDDQFSVERPDGSNFTLKIRSTKLEDSAMYFCASSGQGAWGYTFGSGTRLTVV.

V and J are TRBV5-6 and TRBJ1-5; perhaps TRBD1 as D (6 bases). The germline V gene encodes CDR1 SGHDT and CDR2 YYEEEE. Trimming cost V 1 base and J 5 bases, with 10 bases left between them. CDR3 length equals 14 residues. The CDR3 DNA reads TGTGCCAGCAGCTTGATCGGACAGTATCAGCCCCAGCATTTT. Translating it yields CASSLIGQYQPQHF.

A single count supports this clone. The V and J genes are TRBV6-5 and TRBJ2-7; D tentatively fits TRBD1 or TRBD2 (5 bases each). This CDR3 contains 16 residues. Germline CDR1 reads MNHEY; CDR2 reads SVGAGI. Trimming left V 4 bases short and J 2 bases short, with 18 bases between. The CDR3 here is CASSSGAMGLTYEQYF. In nucleotides, the CDR3 is TGTGCCAGCAGTTCCGGGGCCATGGGCCTAACCTACGAGCAGTACTTC.

The genes are TRBV15 and TRBJ2-7; possibly TRBD1 or TRBD2 for D (5 bases each). Germline assignment: CDR1 LNHNV and CDR2 YYDKDF (reference sequence). The CDR3 runs 13 residues. V lost 5 bases and J lost 6, with 14 bases in between. The CDR3 loop reads CATSLPPGREQYF. The CDR3 DNA follows: TGTGCCACCAGCCTTCCCCCGGGGCGCGAGCAGTACTTC. Based on the CDR3 plus reference TRBV15 and TRBJ2-7, the full variable domain is DAMVIQNPRYQVTQFGKPVTLSCSQTLNHNVMYWYQQKSSQAPKLLFHYYDKDFNNEADTPDNFQSRRPNTSFCFLDIRSPGLGDTAMYLCATSLPPGREQYFGPGTRLTVT.

V gene TRBV19 combines with J gene TRBJ1-5, with D possibly matching TRBD1 (6 bases). V shed 4 bases and J shed 0 bases, with 13 bases lying between them. The CDR3 runs 16 residues. Germline V gene data show CDR1 as LNHDA and CDR2 as SQIVND (reference sequence). CDR3 sequence: CASSNRGAYSNQPQHF. In nucleotides, the CDR3 is TGTGCCAGTAGTAATAGGGGGGCCTATAGCAATCAGCCCCAGCATTTT. The full variable domain, rest sourced from reference TRBV19 and TRBJ1-5, is DGGITQSPKYLFRKEGQNVTLSCEQNLNHDAMYWYRQDPGQGLRLIYYSQIVNDFQKGDIAEGYSVSREKKESFPLTVTSAQKNPTAFYLCASSNRGAYSNQPQHFGDGTRLSIL.

The chain carries TRBV6-5 and TRBJ1-4; D not resolved. In germline, CDR1 is MNHEY, CDR2 SVGAGI. This CDR3 has 14 residues. The V end was cut by 9 bases, the J end by 0 bases, with 11 bases between. DNA for the CDR3: TGTGCCAGTTCACGAGGGCCAACTAATGAAAAACTGTTTTTT. This sequence encodes CASSRGPTNEKLFF.

The J gene is TRBJ2-7, the V gene TRBV30, with 9 bases aligning to TRBD1. With 3 bases clipped from V and 4 bases from J, the junction kept 7 bases outside the gene matches. This CDR3 region has 14 residues. The germline gives CDR1 GTSNPN, CDR2 SVGIG (reference sequence). This chain's CDR3 is CAWRPGTGFYEQYF. The CDR3 bases are TGTGCCTGGAGGCCCGGGACAGGGTTTTACGAGCAGTACTTC.

The rearrangement joins TRBV27 to TRBJ2-3; TRBD1 aligns across 9 bases. Germline V gives CDR1 MNHEY, CDR2 SMNVEV (reference sequence). After removal of 5 bases from V and 2 bases from J, the junction contained 8 bases not matched to a gene. This CDR3 has 16 residues. CDR3 residues: CASSTRTGATTDTQYF. The CDR3 DNA is TGTGCCAGCAGTACCAGGACAGGGGCCACCACAGATACGCAGTATTTT.

This clone was observed once. This sequence joins TRBV7-3 and TRBJ1-2; D remains ambiguous. With 5 bases removed from V and 3 bases from J, the gap between germline ends came to 10 bases. The CDR3 runs to 13 residues. Germline loops: CDR1 SGHTA, CDR2 FQGTGA. CDR3 in amino acids: CASSHDGYYGYTF. Written as DNA, the CDR3 is TGTGCCAGCAGCCACGACGGATACTATGGCTACACCTTC.

By share of the sample, this clone is medium-sized. The rearrangement joins TRBV19 to TRBJ2-7; the match to TRBD1 covers 9 bases. The CDR3 is 14 amino acids. Germline CDR1 and CDR2: LNHDA and SQIVND (reference sequence). Losses at the gene ends were 5 bases for V and 5 bases for J; bases not matched to a gene: 7. The CDR3 coding sequence is TGTGCCAGTAGTCACAGGGGACAGGGTAACGAGCAGTACTTC. Translating gives CASSHRGQGNEQYF.

The CDR3 coding sequence is TGTGCTAGTGGTTTGTATACAGGGTCGGATCAGCCCCAGCATTTT. This encodes CASGLYTGSDQPQHF. The gene calls are TRBV12-5 and TRBJ1-5; the D gene is possibly TRBD1 (6 bases). Trimming removed 2 bases from V and 5 bases from J, with 13 bases in between. This CDR3 is 15 amino acids long. Germline CDR1 reads LGHNT; CDR2 reads FRNRAP.

Only a few counts were recorded for this clone. The chain uses TRBV6-6 and TRBJ2-1, with D possibly being TRBD1 (6 bases). This CDR3 contains 14 residues. Germline lookup yields CDR1 MNHNY and CDR2 SVGAGI (reference sequence). Trimming shortened V by 8 bases and J by 1 base, and 12 bases separated the two germline ends. CDR3 protein: CASGSDSSYNEQFF. The CDR3 nucleotides read TGTGCCAGCGGGTCGGACAGTTCCTACAATGAGCAGTTCTTC.

The J gene is TRBJ2-7, the V gene TRBV5-1; D is ambiguous. Per germline, CDR1 SGHRS and CDR2 YFSETQ. The CDR3 sequence is 15 residues long. Trimming stripped 2 bases from V and 0 bases from J, with 12 bases between. CDR3 nucleotides: TGCGCCAGCAGCTTTTTAGGGATGAGCTCCTACGAGCAGTACTTC. Translated: CASSFLGMSSYEQYF.

The chain links TRBV9 to TRBJ2-2, with TRBD2 matching 8 bases. Germline CDR1 and CDR2: SGDLS and YYNGEE. V lost 5 bases, J lost 1 base, and 10 bases stayed unmatched. The CDR3 is made up of 17 amino acids. The CDR3 reads CASSGLAGGWNTGELFF. CDR3 DNA sequence: TGTGCCAGCAGTGGACTCGCGGGGGGTTGGAACACCGGGGAGCTGTTTTTT.

This clone was seen once. The rearrangement links TRBV7-6 to TRBJ1-6; 9 bases are shared with TRBD1. The CDR3 length is 19 residues. The germline gives CDR1 SGHVS, CDR2 FNYEAQ. With 5 bases clipped from V and 0 bases from J, the junction kept 11 bases outside the gene matches. The CDR3 loop reads CASSPIGTGSLSYNSPLHF. CDR3 coding DNA: TGTGCCAGCAGCCCGATTGGGACAGGGAGTCTCTCCTATAATTCACCCCTCCACTTT.

The chain employs TRBV5-6 and TRBJ1-1, with D tentatively TRBD1 (5 bases). The CDR3 loop spans 16 amino acids. Germline V gene data show CDR1 as SGHDT and CDR2 as YYEEEE. V was clipped by 3 bases and J by 0 bases, with 15 bases between them. The CDR3 DNA reads as TGTGCCAGCAGCTCCTTAGGGACTTTCATGAACACTGAAGCTTTCTTT. Its translation: CASSSLGTFMNTEAFF.

The V gene is TRBV5-1, the J gene TRBJ1-4; D ambiguous. Trimming left V 3 bases short and J 3 bases short, with 12 bases between. CDR1 and CDR2 (germline): SGHRS, YFSETQ. The CDR3 extends over 15 amino acids. CDR3 bases: TGCGCCAGCAGCTACACCATGGGAGCTAATGAAAAACTGTTTTTT. This translates into CASSYTMGANEKLFF.

This sequence joins TRBV21-1 and TRBJ1-2; the D call TRBD1 from the table was never checked on the DNA. TRBV21-1 is described as a pseudogene. This CDR3 is 15 amino acids long. DNA for the CDR3: TGTGCCAGCAGCAAAAGTCAGGGGGCTAACTATGGCTACACCTTC. Translation: CASSKSQGANYGYTF.

The genes are TRBV7-9 and TRBJ2-1, with unresolved D. The CDR3 has 12 residues. The germline gives CDR1 SEHNR, CDR2 FQNEAQ (reference sequence). V lost 3 bases to trimming and J lost 10 bases, with 10 bases between them. The CDR3 nucleotides are TGTGCCAGCAGCTTCTGGGGAATGGAGCAGTTCTTC. This sequence encodes CASSFWGMEQFF.

The CDR3 DNA is TGTGCCTGGAGTGCACTCCGGGACAGTGGTTCGCAGCAGTACTTC. The encoded protein is CAWSALRDSGSQQYF. V and J are TRBV30 and TRBJ2-7, with 7 bases aligning to TRBD1. V dropped 1 base and J dropped 8; count of bases not matched to a gene: 14. Looked up from germline, CDR1 is GTSNPN and CDR2 is SVGIG (reference sequence). This CDR3 has 15 amino acids.

The rearrangement uses TRBV7-2 and TRBJ1-1; TRBD1 aligns across 8 bases. Per the germline V gene, CDR1 is SGHTA and CDR2 is FQGNSA. The CDR3 runs to 14 residues. J lost 6 bases, V lost 6 bases, and 9 bases had no gene match. CDR3 nucleotides: TGTGCCAGCAGGAGCCAGGGGGCACTCTCTGAAGCTTTCTTT. This codes for CASRSQGALSEAFF.

The chain recombines TRBV7-2 with TRBJ2-7; D might be TRBD1 or TRBD2, each matching 6 bases. With 1 base removed from V and 3 bases from J, the gap between germline ends came to 7 bases. This CDR3 spans 13 amino acids. Germline V CDR1 and CDR2: SGHTA, FQGNSA. CDR3 sequence: CASSLEGGYEQYF. CDR3 sequence (DNA): TGTGCCAGCAGCTTAGAGGGGGGCTACGAGCAGTACTTC.

This clone was observed once. The V call is TRBV25-1, the J call TRBJ2-3, with D maybe TRBD2 (6 bases). In germline, CDR1 is MGHDK, CDR2 SYGVNS. CDR3 size: 16 residues. V shed 1 base and J shed 3 bases, with 14 bases lying between them. CDR3 residues: CASSELVGGVTDTQYF. The CDR3 nucleotides read TGTGCCAGCAGTGAATTAGTAGGCGGGGTGACAGATACGCAGTATTTT.

The chain couples TRBV6-5 to TRBJ2-2; 7 bases align to TRBD1. Per the germline V gene, CDR1 is MNHEY and CDR2 is SVGAGI. V lost 6 bases to trimming and J lost 3 bases; unmatched junction nucleotides: 7. This CDR3 has 15 residues. Here the CDR3 DNA reads TGTGCCAGCAGGCCAGGGGGTACATACACCGGGGAGCTGTTTTTT. The encoded protein is CASRPGGTYTGELFF.